These 13 T cell receptor beta chains came from one sample sequenced in a study of blood T cell repertoires in COVID-19. Data came from immunoSEQ multiplex PCR; TCRdb stores just in-frame clones and leaves some out. The sample records approximately 170,000 clones, roughly four fifths being singletons. Sequenced: peripheral blood. These receptors were collected from a man between 65 and 79 years old who had recovered from COVID-19.

This clone was counted only a few times. The rearrangement uses TRBV3-1 (or the pseudogene TRBV3-2) and TRBJ1-1, with a tentative D call TRBD1 (6 bases). Germline loops: CDR1 LGHDT, CDR2 YNNKEL (reference sequence). The CDR3 has 13 amino acids. With 4 bases removed from V and 5 bases from J, the gap between germline ends came to 11 bases. The CDR3 loop is CASSPLQGTEAFF. The CDR3 DNA reads TGTGCCAGCAGCCCCTTACAGGGAACTGAAGCTTTCTTT.

V and J are TRBV5-1 and TRBJ1-1; 7 nucleotides align to TRBD1. The CDR3 is 15 residues long. Unmatched junction bases numbered 5, after V lost 1 base and J lost 2 bases. CDR1 and CDR2 (germline): SGHRS, YFSETQ. The CDR3 sequence is CASSLLGGDNTEAFF. The CDR3 nucleotides are TGCGCCAGCAGCTTGCTAGGGGGCGATAACACTGAAGCTTTCTTT.

The table lists this clone with a few counts. This rearrangement joins TRBV5-1 to TRBJ1-3; TRBD1 is a possible D gene (5 bases). Germline values: CDR1 SGHRS, CDR2 YFSETQ. V lost 0 bases to trimming and J lost 3 bases, with 10 bases between them. The CDR3 loop spans 15 amino acids. In DNA form, the CDR3 reads TGCGCCAGCAGCTTGGTGGGGCAGGATGGAAACACCATATATTTT. This codes for CASSLVGQDGNTIYF.

The chain has TRBV4-3 and TRBJ2-3; 11 bases fit TRBD1. V was clipped by 4 bases and J by 6 bases; unmatched bases: 3. The CDR3 is 14 amino acids. Germline V gene lookup returns CDR1 LGHNA and CDR2 YSLEER. The CDR3 bases are TGCGCCAGCAGCCCCGGACAGGGGGCTGATACGCAGTATTTT. Protein sequence: CASSPGQGADTQYF.

This chain connects TRBV19 to TRBJ2-7; 10 bases fit TRBD1. The CDR3 has 12 residues. Trimming removed 7 bases from V and 7 bases from J; junction bases left unmatched: 4. Germline CDR1 reads LNHDA; CDR2 reads SQIVND (reference sequence). The CDR3 is CASKGQGWEQYF. The DNA of the CDR3 is TGTGCCAGTAAGGGACAGGGGTGGGAGCAGTACTTC.

The V and J genes are TRBV30 and TRBJ2-1, with a possible D match to TRBD2 (6 bases). The V end lost 4 bases, the J end lost 0 bases, and 7 bases lay between the germline ends. Germline loops: CDR1 GTSNPN, CDR2 SVGIG (reference sequence). This CDR3 contains 13 residues. The CDR3 region has the DNA TGTGCCTGGACCGGGAGCTCCTACAATGAGCAGTTCTTC. This gives the protein CAWTGSSYNEQFF.

CDR3 loop: CASSPHQGPGELFF. CDR3 nucleotides: TGTGCCAGCAGCCCCCACCAGGGGCCCGGGGAGCTGTTTTTT. This sequence joins TRBV9 and TRBJ2-2; possible D gene TRBD1, 6 bases. CDR3 length: 14 amino acids. V lost 4 bases and J lost 6, with 13 bases in between. Germline lookup yields CDR1 SGDLS and CDR2 YYNGEE.

The CDR3 spells CASSQNSGSEQYF. CDR3 DNA: TGTGCCAGCAGCCAAAATAGCGGGAGCGAGCAGTACTTC. The J gene is TRBJ2-7, the V gene TRBV3-1 (or the pseudogene TRBV3-2), with TRBD2 matching over 9 bases. CDR1 is LGHDT, CDR2 YNNKEL, per germline (reference sequence). The length of the CDR3 is 13 residues. The junction had 2 bases not matched to a gene; V was cut back by 2 bases and J by 6 bases.

The genes are TRBV9 and TRBJ2-7; 11 bases map to TRBD2. Germline values: CDR1 SGDLS, CDR2 YYNGEE. V trimming: 4 bases; J trimming: 6 bases; junction bases outside the gene matches: 9. The CDR3 covers 15 residues. DNA of the CDR3: TGTGCCAGCAGCCCAGAAGGGCTAGCGGGAGGCGAGCAGTACTTC. Translating gives CASSPEGLAGGEQYF.

The CDR3 bases are TGTGCCAGCTCACCTAAAGGACAGGGGAATGCTTTCTTT. Translating gives CASSPKGQGNAFF. V and J are TRBV18 and TRBJ1-1; 9 bases match TRBD1. V was clipped by 3 bases and J by 11 bases; unmatched bases: 7. CDR3 length equals 13 residues. Germline V gives CDR1 KGHSH, CDR2 LQKENI. The complete variable domain, with remaining parts taken from reference TRBV18 and TRBJ1-1, reads NAGVMQNPRHLVRRRGQEARLRCSPMKGHSHVYWYRQLPEEGLKFMVYLQKENIIDESGMPKERFSAEFPKEGPSILRIQQVVRGDSAAYFCASSPKGQGNAFFGQGTRLTVV.

The CDR3 region has the DNA TGTGCCAGCAAGGACTCGGCAGCAACTAATGAAAAACTGTTTTTT. Translating it yields CASKDSAATNEKLFF. The rearrangement joins TRBV27 to TRBJ1-4; no clear D gene. CDR3 length: 15 amino acids. The germline V and J ends were trimmed by 7 bases and 0 bases, with 12 bases remaining between them. Per germline, CDR1 MNHEY and CDR2 SMNVEV (reference sequence).

J is TRBJ2-4 and V is TRBV11-2; unclear D gene. The CDR3 has 18 amino acids. The V gene's germline CDR1 is SGHAT and CDR2 FQNNGV. Trimming left V 0 bases short and J 2 bases short, with 17 bases between. CDR3 sequence reads: CASSLEAPRWSTKNIQYF. CDR3 sequence (DNA): TGTGCCAGCAGCTTAGAAGCCCCACGGTGGTCTACCAAAAACATTCAGTACTTC.

The genes are TRBV28 and TRBJ2-1; no definite D call. The CDR3 runs to 17 residues. Germline values: CDR1 MDHEN, CDR2 SYDVKM. The V end was cut by 4 bases, the J end by 2 bases, with 18 bases between. The CDR3 region is CASSYGSRKHTYNEQFF. The DNA for the CDR3 is TGTGCCAGCAGTTACGGGTCGAGGAAGCACACCTACAATGAGCAGTTCTTC. Based on the CDR3 plus reference TRBV28 and TRBJ2-1, the full variable domain is DVKVTQSSRYLVKRTGEKVFLECVQDMDHENMFWYRQDPGLGLRLIYFSYDVKMKEKGDIPEGYSVSREKKERFSLILESASTNQTSMYLCASSYGSRKHTYNEQFFGPGTRLTVL.